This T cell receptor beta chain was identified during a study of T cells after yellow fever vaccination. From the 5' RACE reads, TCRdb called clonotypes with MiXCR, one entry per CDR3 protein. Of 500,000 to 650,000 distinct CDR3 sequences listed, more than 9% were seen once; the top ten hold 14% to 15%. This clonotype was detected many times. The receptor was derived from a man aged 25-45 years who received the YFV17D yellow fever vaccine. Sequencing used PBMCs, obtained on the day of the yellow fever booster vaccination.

CDR3 nucleotide sequence: TGTGCCAGCAGCCAAGGATTAGCGGGAGGTACCGGGGAGCTGTTTTTT. Translating it yields CASSQGLAGGTGELFF. The gene calls are TRBV4-2 and TRBJ2-2, with 10 positions matching TRBD2. The CDR3 loop spans 16 amino acids. V lost 1 base to trimming and J lost 5 bases; unmatched junction nucleotides: 4. Per germline, CDR1 LGHNA and CDR2 YNFKEQ.